Listed below are T cell receptor beta chains from one sample, sequenced in a study of T cells expressing NK-cell markers. TCRdb re-called the 5' RACE reads; every CDR3 protein appears as one record, without DNA. The specimen's table records 300,000 to 450,000 distinct CDR3 sequences. The sequenced sample consisted of blood T cells: a sorted CD56 or NKG2C T cell subset, CD4+ or CD8+ T cells, or bulk PBMC T cells (not recorded which). All receptors come from a man aged 18-70 years in good health. Both conserved end residues are part of each CDR3.

v_call	j_call	cdr3_aa
TRBV5-1	TRBJ1-1	CASSQLTARNTEAFF
TRBV12-3/TRBV12-4	TRBJ1-4	CASSLRSAGNEKLFF
TRBV5-6	TRBJ1-2	CASSLVQGASDGYTF
TRBV12-3/TRBV12-4	TRBJ1-3	CASTNRGAEGNTIYF
TRBV29-1	TRBJ1-2	CSVVGRGSYGYTF
TRBV7-2	TRBJ2-3	CASSFLIGGRRDTQYF
TRBV12-3/TRBV12-4	TRBJ2-5	CASSLGGNTQETQYF
TRBV5-1	TRBJ1-4	CASSLVPRQGDNEKLFF
TRBV6-1	TRBJ2-7	CASSQKPGRWFEQYF
TRBV11-3	TRBJ2-5	CASSPTTGGHQETQYF
TRBV7-6	TRBJ2-2	CASSFVAGGPYTGELFF